This T cell receptor beta chain was sequenced during a study of CD8+CD57+ T cells in acquired aplastic anemia. Overall study context: An average of approximately 3.2 ug of DNA was obtained from sorted CD4+ and CD8+ cells.

Study results and limitations: It was found that some 30 CD8+ CDR3 sequences were shared between patients and controls. Patients were compared with controls for CD8+ Simpson's diversity, and no significant difference emerged.

Using genomic DNA as the template, TCR beta VDJ and CDR3 profiling was carried out. TCRdb ran MiXCR on the reads and lists one entry per CDR3 protein. Altogether approximately 220,000 distinct CDR3 sequences are present, around 50% being singletons, with the ten largest covering 15% to 20%. CDR1 is SGDLS, CDR2 YYNGEE, per germline. The CDR3 is 15 amino acids. V was cut by 0 bases and J by 6 bases, with 13 bases left in between. Comment on this clonotype: As yet, its antigen is unknown.

Sequencing was done on patients that had shown CD8+CD57+ cell expansion by flow cytometry. Patients were untreated when blood was sampled. V gene TRBV9 combines with J gene TRBJ2-1, with D perhaps TRBD2 (7 bases). The TCR originated in a human donor with aplastic anemia. The sequencing input was sorted CD4+, CD8+, or CD8+CD57+ T cells (not recorded which) from PBMCs. CDR3 coding DNA: TGTGCCAGCAGCGTAGTTATGGGAGGGGGCAATGAGCAGTTCTTC. This encodes CASSVVMGGGNEQFF.